This TCR beta chain was profiled in a study of blood T cell repertoires in COVID-19. Per germline, CDR1 MDHEN and CDR2 SYDVKM. The CDR3 totals 12 residues. V lost 8 bases to trimming and J lost 4 bases, with 11 bases between them. The data were produced by immunoSEQ multiplex PCR, yet TCRdb's version contains in-frame clones alone and is incomplete. The table lists roughly 160,000 clones, roughly 85% of them singletons, with over 9.5% in the top ten. The TCR sequence derives from a woman of 80 years or more with active or convalescent COVID-19. This rearrangement joins TRBV28 to TRBJ1-2; tentatively, D is TRBD1 (6 bases). The sequenced sample was peripheral blood. The CDR3 here is CASHRAGYGYTF. CDR3 DNA sequence: TGTGCCAGCCACAGGGCTGGCTATGGCTACACCTTC.